What follows describes a single TCR beta chain. What antigen it recognizes has not been identified. No much larger clone exists at a distance of one base, and base qualities are not known. This sample stems from a study of cytomegalovirus exposure and HLA in healthy donors (dated 2017 in TCRdb). About the full investigation: In an earlier analysis of under 600 of the donors, approximately 260 Gb of sequence data and some 100 million unique TCR beta sequences from roughly 200 million T cells were reported. Donor age, sex, ethnicity and CMV serostatus were compiled alongside the repertoire data. The later analysis used no new phenotypic data to find candidate immune exposures, relying instead on TCR beta sequences and their occurrence across donors. To predict cytomegalovirus infection status, the study brought together high-throughput TCR immunosequencing, statistical association of individual TCRs with disease status, and machine learning. A later genetic analysis took genome-wide SNP genotypes for about 65% of the 666 donors and used that subset as a discovery cohort. HLA typing included class I and class II loci at four-digit resolution. The T cell repertoires of 670 or so subjects were profiled by immunosequencing and related to cytomegalovirus serostatus. Every repertoire in the discovery cohort had been generated on one and the same sequencing platform. To decide whether each TCR beta V gene segment behaved as functional or pseudogenic, an earlier analysis of fewer than 750 of the donors relied on high-throughput TCR beta sequencing. The number of donors typed differed by locus, with 629-630 for A, B, C, DRB1 and DQB1, about 500 for DQA1, some 570 for DPA1, and some 450 for DPB1. Along with the roughly 610-subject first cohort, a separate validation cohort of over 90 different subjects was used. A later analysis re-examined previously published TCR beta repertoires from roughly 720 donors and added high-resolution HLA genotyping to investigate patterns of TCR occurrence. The genetic ancestry cluster associated with self-reported Caucasian donors included about 81% of the 350 to 500 genotyped donors. Roughly 5 DR-DQ haplotypes were handled as single units for association and clustering because linkage in the cohort was strong. The study aimed to test whether signatures of past pathogen exposure could be identified by cataloging public T cell receptors. On average, 235,054 unique TCR beta nucleotide sequences were sequenced per donor among 300 to 500 genotyped donors of the cohort, with 15% to 20% of those sequences being non-productive. An early release covering 550 to 700 HLA-typed donors comprised roughly 300 gigabases of sequencing data and approximately 80 million unique TCR sequences.

In total, over 600 healthy bone marrow donors made up the cohort. Cohort members were all nominally healthy when sampled, although unrecorded immune exposures were likely present. The donor was CMV seropositive and belonged to the group of about 290 seropositive cohort members. A peripheral blood sample was collected from each donor, and TCR beta sequencing was performed on peripheral blood mononuclear cells. The Qiagen DNeasy Blood Extraction Kit was used to extract genomic DNA from the blood cell samples. Library preparation used the immunoSEQ multiplex PCR assay. For the multiplex PCR, a mixture combining 60 forward primers for TCR Vbeta segments and 13 reverse primers for TCR Jbeta segments was used. The CDR3 region of rearranged TCR beta genes was amplified from genomic DNA by a multiplex PCR assay. On the Illumina HiSeq System, the amplified TCR beta libraries were sequenced as 87-base-pair reads. The paper's data handling went like this. In a later analysis, roughly 80 million unique TCR beta chains were counted across the approximately 620 repertoires, and about 10 million of these chains were shared by at least two donors. To remove PCR and sequencing errors, raw reads were error-corrected and collapsed into unique sequences using a nearest-neighbor algorithm that merged closely related sequences. CDR3 sequences were aligned to IMGT reference sequences to assign V, D and J gene segments. Each retained sequence needed at least a six-nucleotide match to both a V gene segment and a J gene segment. Rearrangements were called productive when the CDR3 lacked stop codons and stayed in frame with V and J; all others were non-productive. Following IMGT convention, CDR3 was defined as the stretch from the second conserved V-encoded cysteine up to the conserved J-encoded phenylalanine. The earlier analysis of more than 450 of the donors excluded sequences that lacked an unambiguous match to a single V gene segment. In an earlier analysis of around 590 of the donors, a V segment was called functional when productive rearrangements were above 56.7%, and segregating when the standard deviation between donors exceeded 5%. To diagnose cytomegalovirus status from the catalog of TCR beta chain sequences, a statistical classification framework was built. In a later analysis, TCR nucleotide sequences were compared against IMGT/GENE-DB human TR gene sequences so that V and J genes could be assigned. Using the TCRdist pipeline, a later analysis assigned CDR3 sequences along with most-parsimonious VDJ recombination scenarios. In a later analysis, every TCR beta chain was defined by the combination of its CDR3 amino acid sequence and its V-gene family, and reads without a unique V-gene family were dropped. To address suspected cross-contamination and a sequencing artifact, a later analysis removed several hundred highly shared, low-generation-probability nucleotide sequences. In a later analysis, a clonal expansion index for each public chain was calculated from normalized within-repertoire ranks of inferred template counts. Generation probabilities in a later analysis came from a VDJ recombination model fitted to out-of-frame rearrangements, and those results were checked against IGoR. In a later analysis, TCR-TCR, TCR-HLA and TCR-CMV co-occurrence was scored with hypergeometric tests, and a repertoire-size bias correction was applied to TCR pairs. To estimate false discovery rates, a later analysis permuted the HLA or CMV assignments 20 times. In a later analysis, co-occurring TCRs were grouped using DBSCAN, and TCRdist sequence similarity was added for clustering within HLA-allele-positive subsets. Repertoires with fewer than 30,000 or more than 120,000 public chains, plus five repertoires with anomalous nucleotide sharing, were excluded from co-occurrence clustering. TCRdb limited this immuneACCESS table to in-frame rearrangements with V and J called. A share of clones is missing; checked studies link under half to unresolved V genes, and the rest is unexplained. That table is the source of V, J and clone size, and D and trimming were worked out from the DNA. The sample records 200,000 to 250,000 clones, over 65% of which are singletons. The ten top clones hold 2.5% to 3.5% of the sample.

Broad study findings and their caveats: The 87-base-pair reads could not distinguish some IMGT-functional V segments, including TRBV6-2 and TRBV6-3, so those segments were excluded. Strong co-occurrence of HLA alleles, especially DR and DQ, made assigning TCR associations to individual alleles difficult. A total of fewer than 200 TCR beta chains were listed by the study as associated with cytomegalovirus. The sequencing pipeline was judged likely to have produced a cluster of highly shared sequence variants as a technical artifact. A further reported finding was that TCR beta sequences accurately predicted the HLA-A and HLA-B alleles for most subjects in the first cohort. V-gene and J-gene trimming of TCR beta chains was associated with a missense DCLRE1C variant in a later genetic analysis, and the association was replicated in an independent cohort. Only TCR beta chains were sequenced in this cohort, and the absence of alpha or paired-chain data limited detectable features. A later analysis found that TCR association rates varied across HLA loci, with DRB1 alleles showing the most associated TCRs and HLA-C alleles the fewest. Most TCR sequences were seen in very few donors, while some public TCRs were found in many individuals. Cytomegalovirus status was reported to be diagnosed by the classifier with high specificity and sensitivity in both the original and validation cohorts. Most CMV-associated TCR beta chains appeared to be HLA-restricted in a later analysis, and the HLA associations seemed to be driven largely by CMV exposure. In a later analysis, about 17,000 TCR beta sequences were associated with specific HLA alleles at a false discovery rate of 0.05. Correlated functional status among segregating V segments might be attributable to linkage disequilibrium, but an unknown experimental factor could not be ruled out. It was suggested by the authors that the approach could potentially be generalized to other disease states and immunological phenotypes. A few of the identified cytomegalovirus-associated TCR beta chains were confirmed in vitro to be specific for cytomegalovirus antigens. Some 16 rarely observed V segments, including chromosome 9 orphons, were excluded from the earlier analysis of several hundred of the donors because counts were too low. Because HLA typing was unavailable for some donors at each locus, only the typed subset was used in association tests. A later genetic analysis reported fewer N-insertions in productive TCRs among donors in an Asian-associated ancestry cluster than the roughly 670-donor mean. Sequencing depth was assumed to be roughly uniform across donors in the presence/absence analyses, though that assumption may not hold. In an earlier analysis of more than 450 of the donors, most TCR beta V segments were observed in productive rearrangements about 90% or about 30% of the time, broadly matching IMGT annotations. Immune exposure information for the cohort was limited to CMV serostatus. In a later analysis, HLA-associated TCR beta chains were found to be more clonally expanded and to have lower generation probabilities than equally common non-associated chains. Several of the top co-occurrence clusters appeared to be linked to parvovirus B19, influenza, CMV and Epstein-Barr virus, according to a later analysis.

CDR1 and CDR2 are read off the germline V gene as SGHTA and FQGNSA. The CDR3 covers 17 residues, taking in both the cysteine and the phenylalanine. The only DNA kept is the CDR3, 51 bases in frame from the first base. V is cut by 2 bases and J by 9 bases, and the space between the germline ends is 26 bases. The receptor was derived from a woman aged 60-75 years in good health and CMV-seropositive. The sample taken for sequencing was PBMCs. The chain is encoded by TRBV7-2 joined to TRBJ2-7; the D region possibly corresponds to TRBD2 (7 bases align). The sequence in DNA is TGTGCCAGCAGCTTATTGGGGGGGCGGGCCAGCCTACGAGTGCAGTACTTC. The translation is CASSLLGGRASLRVQYF.